The clone carrying this TCR beta chain was observed a few times. Antigen unknown. This CDR3 has 12 residues. Trimming pared 6 bases from V and 4 bases from J, leaving 10 bases between. Sequencing started from total RNA isolated from unfractionated whole blood. The record originates from a study of human T cells and chemical hapten exposure. Background on the study: Per-sample TCR yield variation was attributed mainly to small pooled library volume differences.

Unique molecular identifiers were attached to individual cDNA molecules within the library. Authors' analysis steps: With a range of about 20,000 to 690,600, the median per sample was around 96,000 TCRs. MiXCR, run by TCRdb on the 5' RACE reads, gives a single entry per CDR3 protein. The V and J calls, along with clone size, are taken from TCRdb and not from the paper's own processing. The sample gives about 140,000 distinct CDR3 sequences, around 4.1% of which show up once; 1.3% to 1.5% is in the top ten. Study results and caveats: TCRs above 1 in 1000 frequency stayed constant with DPC sensitization.

This chain connects TRBV12-3 or TRBV12-4 to TRBJ2-7; D is uncertain. This TCR was recovered from a female donor in good health. The CDR3 DNA sequence: TGTGCCAGCAGCCCGATACGTTACGAGCAGTACTTC. The encoded protein is CASSPIRYEQYF.